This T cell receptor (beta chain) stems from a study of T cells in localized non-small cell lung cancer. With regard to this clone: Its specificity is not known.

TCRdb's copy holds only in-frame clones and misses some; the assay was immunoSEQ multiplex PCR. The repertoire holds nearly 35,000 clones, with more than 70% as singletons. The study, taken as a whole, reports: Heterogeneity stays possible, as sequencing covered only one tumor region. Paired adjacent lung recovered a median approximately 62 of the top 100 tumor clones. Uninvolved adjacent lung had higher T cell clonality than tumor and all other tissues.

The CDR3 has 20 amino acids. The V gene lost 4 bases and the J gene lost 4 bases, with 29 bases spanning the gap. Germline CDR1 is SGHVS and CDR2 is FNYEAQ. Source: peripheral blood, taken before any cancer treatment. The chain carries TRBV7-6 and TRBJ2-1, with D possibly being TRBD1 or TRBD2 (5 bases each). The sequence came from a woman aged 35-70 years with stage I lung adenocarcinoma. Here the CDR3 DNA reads TGTGCCAGCAGCTCGCCCCTCTTCCACAATACGGGACGAACATACAATGAGCAGTTCTTC. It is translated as CASSSPLFHNTGRTYNEQFF.